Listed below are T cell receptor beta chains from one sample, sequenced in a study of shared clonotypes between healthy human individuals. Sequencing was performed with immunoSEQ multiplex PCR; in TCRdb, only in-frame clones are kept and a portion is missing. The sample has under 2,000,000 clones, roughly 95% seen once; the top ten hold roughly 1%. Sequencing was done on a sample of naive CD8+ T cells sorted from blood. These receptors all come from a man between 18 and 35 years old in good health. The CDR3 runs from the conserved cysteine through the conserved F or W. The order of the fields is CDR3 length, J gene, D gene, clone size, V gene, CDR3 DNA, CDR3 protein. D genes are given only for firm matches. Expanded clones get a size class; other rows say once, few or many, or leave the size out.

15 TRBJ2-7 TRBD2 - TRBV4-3 TGCGCCAGCAGCCAAGGACTAGCGGGATCCTACGAGCAGTACTTC CASSQGLAGSYEQYF
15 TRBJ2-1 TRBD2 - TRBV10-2 TGCGCCAGCAGTGCTGAGCGGGAGGGGAACAATGAGCAGTTCTTC CASSAEREGNNEQFF
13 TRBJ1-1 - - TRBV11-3 TGTGCCAGCAGCCAACAGGAGAACACTGAAGCTTTCTTT CASSQQENTEAFF
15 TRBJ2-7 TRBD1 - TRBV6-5 TGTGCCAGCAGTTACGGCAGGGGGTCATCTTACGAGCAGTACTTC CASSYGRGSSYEQYF
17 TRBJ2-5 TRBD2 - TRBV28 TGTGCCAGCAGCCGTGTAGCGGGGTCCTCCTTCCAAGAGACCCAGTACTTC CASSRVAGSSFQETQYF
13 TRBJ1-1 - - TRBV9 TGTGCCAGCAGTCCAGGGCCCTACACTGAAGCTTTCTTT CASSPGPYTEAFF
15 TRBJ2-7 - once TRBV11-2 TGTGCCAGCAGCTTAGAACCAGGGAGCATGTACGAGCAGTACTTC CASSLEPGSMYEQYF
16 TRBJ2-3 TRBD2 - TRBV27 TGTGCCAGCAGTTCAATAAGTGTAGCGGGGCCAGATACGCAGTATTTT CASSSISVAGPDTQYF
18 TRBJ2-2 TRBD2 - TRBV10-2 TGCGCCAGCAGTCCGGGACTAGCGGGAGACCCGATTACCGGGGAGCTGTTTTTT CASSPGLAGDPITGELFF
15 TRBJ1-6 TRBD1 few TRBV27 TGTGCCAGCAGTTTAGTGGACAGGAGAGACTCACCCCTCCACTTT CASSLVDRRDSPLHF
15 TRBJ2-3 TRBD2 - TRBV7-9 TGTGCCAGCAGCGACGCGGGACTAGTATTAGATACGCAGTATTTT CASSDAGLVLDTQYF
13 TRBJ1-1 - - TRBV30 TGTGCCTGGAGTTACCCCGAGTTCACTGAAGCTTTCTTT CAWSYPEFTEAFF
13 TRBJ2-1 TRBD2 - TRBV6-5 TGTGCCAGCAGTTACGGAGCGGGAGGCCGGCCACTCTTC CASSYGAGGRPLF
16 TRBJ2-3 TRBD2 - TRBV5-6 TGTGCCAGCAGCCTACTGACTAGCGGGACCTCAGATACGCAGTATTTT CASSLLTSGTSDTQYF
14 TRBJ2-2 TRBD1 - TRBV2 TGTGCCAGCACTGGGACAGGGAACACCGGGGAGCTGTTTTTT CASTGTGNTGELFF
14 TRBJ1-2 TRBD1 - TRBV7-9 TGTGCCAGCAGCCTCGGGACAGGGAACTATGGCTACACCTTC CASSLGTGNYGYTF
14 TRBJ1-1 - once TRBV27 TGTGCCAGCAGTAACTTCTTTGGGAACACTGAAGCTTTCTTT CASSNFFGNTEAFF
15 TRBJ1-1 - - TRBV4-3 TGCGCCAGCAGCCAAGATTGGTTCGGGACGACTGAAGCTTTCTTT CASSQDWFGTTEAFF
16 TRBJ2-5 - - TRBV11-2 TGTGCCAGCAGCTTATTTGACTTAGCGGAAATAGAGACCCAGTACTTC CASSLFDLAEIETQYF
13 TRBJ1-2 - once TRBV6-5 TGTGCCAGCAGGCCAGGAGGGGCATATGGCTACACCTTC CASRPGGAYGYTF
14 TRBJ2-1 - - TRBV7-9 TGTGCCAGCAGCCCCCAGGGGGGTCACAATGAGCAGTTCTTC CASSPQGGHNEQFF
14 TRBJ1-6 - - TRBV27 TGTGCCAGCAGTCCCCAGGTCCTTAATTCACCCCTCCACTTT CASSPQVLNSPLHF
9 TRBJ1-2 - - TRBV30 TGTGCCTGGCCCGATGGCTACACCTTC CAWPDGYTF
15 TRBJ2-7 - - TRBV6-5 TGTGCCAGCAGTTACTCAGACTTTAGCTCCTACGAGCAGTACTTC CASSYSDFSSYEQYF
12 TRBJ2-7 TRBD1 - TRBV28 TGTGCCAGCGAACAGGGGACGTACGAGCAGTACTTC CASEQGTYEQYF
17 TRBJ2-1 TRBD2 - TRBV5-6 TGTGCCAGCAGCTTGTATTCGGTGACTAGCGGTAGCAATGAGCAGTTCTTC CASSLYSVTSGSNEQFF
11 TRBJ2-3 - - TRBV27 TGTGCCAGCAGTACCACAGATACGCAGTATTTT CASSTTDTQYF
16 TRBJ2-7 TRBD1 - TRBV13 TGTGCCAGCAGCCCCTCCCGGCAGGGGACAGAATACGAGCAGTACTTC CASSPSRQGTEYEQYF
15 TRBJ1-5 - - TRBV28 TGTGCCAGCAGTTTAGGCGGTTATAGCAATCAGCCCCAGCATTTT CASSLGGYSNQPQHF
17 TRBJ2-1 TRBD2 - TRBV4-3 TGCGCCAGCAGCCAAGATGGTAGCGGGAGCTACAGCAATGAGCAGTTCTTC CASSQDGSGSYSNEQFF
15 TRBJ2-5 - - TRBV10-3 TGTGCCATCAGTGAGTCGAGGGGGGTCCAAGAGACCCAGTACTTC CAISESRGVQETQYF
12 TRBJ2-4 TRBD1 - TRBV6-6 TGTGCCAGCAGCCAGGACAGGGCCATTCAGTACTTC CASSQDRAIQYF